A single sample is the source of the 9 T cell receptor beta chains below, sequenced in a study of blood T cell repertoires in COVID-19. Sequenced by immunoSEQ multiplex PCR; TCRdb stores in-frame clones only, minus some. The table lists about 250,000 clones, 70% to 90% of them singletons. Sequenced: PBMCs or T cells enriched from blood (not recorded which). These receptors all stem from a woman in her twenties or thirties who had recovered from COVID-19.

The chain is built from TRBV11-2 and TRBJ2-3, with 10 bases matching TRBD2. CDR3 length: 16 amino acids. The ends lost 5 bases at V and 4 bases at J; junction bases unmatched: 9. The V gene's germline CDR1 is SGHAT and CDR2 FQNNGV. This CDR3 reads CASSHRLAGGADTQYF. Here the CDR3 DNA reads TGTGCCAGCAGCCACCGACTAGCGGGTGGCGCAGATACGCAGTATTTT.

The chain couples TRBV4-1 to TRBJ1-1; D not certain. This CDR3 has 16 residues. Deletions cut 2 bases from V and 1 base from J, with 14 bases between. Germline V lookup: CDR1 MGHRA, CDR2 YSYEKL. CDR3 sequence (DNA): TGCGCCAGCAGCCAAACTAGGGCGGCAGGGAACACTGAAGCTTTCTTT. Its translation is CASSQTRAAGNTEAFF.

This clone came up a few times. The rearrangement uses TRBV27 and TRBJ2-7, with 8 nucleotides matching TRBD1. Losses at the gene ends were 7 bases for V and 5 bases for J; bases not matched to a gene: 4. CDR3 length: 12 amino acids. From germline, CDR1 is MNHEY and CDR2 SMNVEV (reference sequence). The CDR3 sequence: CASTLTGDEQYF. The CDR3 bases are TGTGCCAGCACCTTGACAGGGGACGAGCAGTACTTC.

The chain recombines TRBV18 with TRBJ1-2; maybe TRBD1 (5 bases). V lost 2 bases and J 3 bases, leaving 10 bases between the germline ends. The CDR3 has 14 amino acids. The germline V gene has CDR1 KGHSH and CDR2 LQKENI. The CDR3 loop reads CASSPGGFDYGYTF. The CDR3 DNA is TGTGCCAGCTCACCAGGGGGGTTCGACTATGGCTACACCTTC.

The chain has TRBV11-2 and TRBJ1-2, with TRBD1 matching 7 bases. Trimming at V came to 5 bases and at J to 0 bases, leaving 9 bases not matched to a gene. Germline V gene data show CDR1 as SGHAT and CDR2 as FQNNGV. The CDR3 extends over 16 amino acids. CDR3 sequence: CASSKPYRGPNYGYTF. In DNA, the CDR3 is TGTGCCAGCAGCAAACCTTATAGGGGGCCTAACTATGGCTACACCTTC.

The V call is TRBV19, the J call TRBJ2-1; D is perhaps TRBD1 or TRBD2 (5 bases each). The CDR3 runs to 13 residues. Germline V gene sequence: CDR1 LNHDA, CDR2 SQIVND (reference sequence). V was clipped by 5 bases and J by 6 bases, with 11 bases between them. Written as DNA, the CDR3 is TGTGCCAGTAGTCTAGCAGGGCGCAATGAGCAGTTCTTC. Residues: CASSLAGRNEQFF.

The chain couples TRBV11-2 to TRBJ2-5; the D gene is possibly TRBD1 (6 bases). CDR1 is SGHAT, CDR2 FQNNGV, per germline. The CDR3 sequence is 17 residues long. V lost 1 base and J 2 bases, leaving 17 bases between the germline ends. Here the CDR3 reads CASSLGVHRARQETQYF. The DNA of the CDR3 is TGTGCCAGCAGCTTAGGGGTACACAGGGCTCGACAAGAGACCCAGTACTTC.

As regards this clone: At the DNA level, this CDR3 is encoded by other sequences in the same sample as well. J is TRBJ2-7 and V is TRBV7-2; 11 bases align to TRBD2. The J segment lost 0 bases and the V segment lost 0 bases, leaving 4 bases of the junction unmatched. CDR1 and CDR2 (germline): SGHTA, FQGNSA. The CDR3 spans 17 residues. The CDR3 reads CASSLALAGGSSYEQYF. Written as DNA, the CDR3 is TGTGCCAGCAGCTTAGCCCTAGCGGGAGGAAGCTCCTACGAGCAGTACTTC.

The chain combines TRBV28 with TRBJ1-1; D is uncertain. The CDR3 length is 11 residues. CDR1 and CDR2 (germline): MDHEN, SYDVKM. The CDR3 protein is CVIESGTEAFF. In DNA, the CDR3 is TGTGTGATCGAGTCGGGCACTGAAGCTTTCTTT. The full variable domain, its missing parts supplied by reference TRBV28 and TRBJ1-1, is DVKVTQSSRYLVKRTGEKVFLECVQDMDHENMFWYRQDPGLGLRLIYFSYDVKMKEKGDIPEGYSVSREKKERFSLILESASTNQTSMYLCVIESGTEAFFGQGTRLTVV.